This TCR beta chain was identified in a study of T-cell reconstitution after alpha-beta-depleted transplantation in children. This sample's TCRbeta library carried unique molecular identifier barcodes. Each CDR3 protein gets one entry after TCRdb re-called the PCR reads with MiXCR. This sample carries fewer than 700,000 distinct CDR3 sequences, under 15% of them seen once, and the ten largest clones take about 2%. Germline values: CDR1 SGHDT, CDR2 YYEEEE. The CDR3 sequence is 15 residues long. V dropped 0 bases and J dropped 3 bases, with 13 bases sitting between them. This clonotype was observed at least ten times.

The origin of this receptor is a male patient younger than 18 who had a stem cell transplant for acute myeloid leukemia, so the T cells may come from the graft donor. Sequences were derived from PBMCs, mostly from graft donor cells, sampled 360 days after TCRalphabeta/CD19-depleted stem cell transplant. This chain links TRBV5-6 with TRBJ2-7; D is ambiguous. The CDR3 coding sequence is TGTGCCAGCAGCTTGGCCGGCTCGACTGTCTACGAGCAGTACTTC. Its translation is CASSLAGSTVYEQYF.